One T cell receptor beta chain is described in this entry. The sample originates from a study of blood T cell repertoires in COVID-19. The CDR3 spans 14 residues. Germline V gene lookup returns CDR1 SGHDT and CDR2 YYEEEE. V was cut by 0 bases and J by 2 bases, with 7 bases left in between. Only in-frame clones appear in the TCRdb table, and some are missing; sequencing was by immunoSEQ multiplex PCR. Of around 94,000 clones in the sample, 80% to 95% were seen once. The sequence was obtained from a man aged 18-30 years with acute or convalescent COVID-19. Material: peripheral blood. This chain uses TRBV5-6 with TRBJ2-3; D is ambiguous. The CDR3 sequence is CASSLDSLTDTQYF. The CDR3 DNA sequence: TGTGCCAGCAGCTTGGACAGCCTCACAGATACGCAGTATTTT.